The 9 T cell receptor beta chains given below trace back to one sample, sequenced in a study of identical twins. TCRdb reprocessed the 5' RACE reads via MiXCR and lists one record per CDR3 protein. The repertoire consists of approximately 1.8 million distinct CDR3 sequences, with 32% occurring once and the leading ten covering around 0.3%. Sequenced: cord blood. Every receptor here comes from a newborn girl in good health.

The V and J genes are TRBV28 and TRBJ2-6; D might be TRBD1 (5 bases). The CDR3 is 17 residues long. V dropped 2 bases and J dropped 0 bases, with 11 bases sitting between them. Per the germline V gene, CDR1 is MDHEN and CDR2 is SYDVKM. The CDR3 loop is CASSLAGLSSGANVLTF. Written as DNA, the CDR3 is TGTGCCAGCAGTTTAGCAGGGTTATCCTCTGGGGCCAACGTCCTGACTTTC. Supplemented by reference TRBV28 and TRBJ2-6, the full variable domain reads DVKVTQSSRYLVKRTGEKVFLECVQDMDHENMFWYRQDPGLGLRLIYFSYDVKMKEKGDIPEGYSVSREKKERFSLILESASTNQTSMYLCASSLAGLSSGANVLTFGAGSRLTVL.

The chain couples TRBV20-1 to TRBJ2-5, with D tentatively TRBD2 (6 bases). CDR1 is DFQATT, CDR2 SNEGSKA, per germline (reference sequence). The ends were cut back, 3 bases at V and 11 bases at J, with 22 bases in the middle. CDR3 length: 14 amino acids. The CDR3 loop is CSASDMLLANEQYF. For the CDR3, the DNA is TGCAGTGCTAGCGACATGCTACTAGCCAATGAGCAGTACTTC.

This clonotype was picked up a small number of times. J is TRBJ2-5 and V is TRBV6-1; 8 positions agree with TRBD1. V shed 7 bases, J shed 5 bases, and the junction held 21 bases outside the gene matches. The CDR3 loop spans 18 amino acids. Germline CDR1 is MNHNS and CDR2 is SASEGT. CDR3 in amino acids: CASKLLIQGARVSETQYF. The CDR3 DNA reads as TGTGCCAGCAAACTGCTGATTCAGGGGGCGCGGGTATCGGAGACCCAGTACTTC.

The genes are TRBV6-5 and TRBJ1-2, with a tentative D call TRBD1 (5 bases). Trimming removed 6 bases from V and 3 bases from J, with 11 bases in between. Per germline, CDR1 MNHEY and CDR2 SVGAGI. The CDR3 is 13 amino acids. CDR3 sequence: CASRQGLYYGYTF. CDR3 nucleotide sequence: TGTGCCAGCAGGCAGGGCCTATACTATGGCTACACCTTC.

This clonotype was observed once. The gene calls are TRBV20-1 and TRBJ1-4; tentative D call: TRBD1 (6 bases). The length of the CDR3 is 14 residues. Germline lookup yields CDR1 DFQATT and CDR2 SNEGSKA (reference sequence). V lost 3 bases and J 6 bases, leaving 14 bases between the germline ends. CDR3 sequence reads: CSASMGARYEKLFF. CDR3 coding DNA: TGCAGTGCTAGTATGGGGGCGCGGTATGAAAAACTGTTTTTT.

The chain uses TRBV12-3 or TRBV12-4 and TRBJ2-7, with 8 positions matching TRBD2. V trimming: 2 bases; J trimming: 2 bases; junction bases outside the gene matches: 8. This CDR3 is built from 16 residues. DNA for the CDR3: TGTGCCAGCAGTTTAATGCTCGCGGGGGGCCCCTACGAGCAGTACTTC. Protein: CASSLMLAGGPYEQYF.

CDR3 amino acids: CASSLTGGAWGYGYTF. The CDR3 DNA reads TGTGCCAGCAGTTTAACCGGTGGGGCGTGGGGCTATGGCTACACCTTC. This chain joins TRBV12-3 or TRBV12-4 and TRBJ1-2, with a tentative D call TRBD1 (5 bases). The CDR3 sequence is 16 residues long. Trimming stripped 2 bases from V and 4 bases from J, with 17 bases between.

This clonotype was detected a few times. V and J are TRBV20-1 and TRBJ2-3; maybe TRBD1 (5 bases). The CDR3 is 15 residues long. Deletions cut 1 base from V and 4 bases from J, with 15 bases between. CDR1 is DFQATT and CDR2 is SNEGSKA in the germline V gene (reference sequence). The CDR3 DNA is TGCAGTGCTAGAGTGGCCAGGGTTACGTCAGATACGCAGTATTTT. This translates into CSARVARVTSDTQYF.

This chain links TRBV3-1 with TRBJ2-7; D remains unclear. The germline V gene encodes CDR1 LGHDT and CDR2 YNNKEL (reference sequence). The V end was cut by 0 bases, the J end by 1 base, with 13 bases between. This CDR3 is built from 16 residues. Here the CDR3 reads CASSQDPWAASYEQYF. The CDR3 DNA follows: TGTGCCAGCAGCCAAGATCCCTGGGCTGCTTCCTACGAGCAGTACTTC.